The rows below give T cell receptor beta chains drawn from one sample of a study of CD8+CD57+ T cells in acquired aplastic anemia. MiXCR, applied by TCRdb to the reads, yields one record per CDR3 protein. This table has 170,000 or so distinct CDR3 sequences, roughly 63% appearing once. The sample comprised sorted CD4+, CD8+, or CD8+CD57+ T cells (not recorded which) from PBMCs. Receptor source: a human donor with aplastic anemia. Both conserved end residues are part of each CDR3. A D gene is named only where the DNA matches it firmly. For some rows the clone size is stated as once, few or many, or as a class when expanded; others skip it.

size,J,V,D,CDR3,DNA
.,TRBJ1-2,TRBV4-1,.,CASSQDYGGANYGYTF,TGCGCCAGCAGCCAAGATTACGGGGGGGCCAACTATGGCTACACCTTC
.,TRBJ2-1,TRBV2,.,CAGSPEAGLWSHDEQFF,TGTGCCGGCAGTCCCGAAGCCGGACTATGGTCGCACGATGAGCAGTTCTTC
few,TRBJ2-7,TRBV2,.,CASGRWVDEQYF,TGTGCCAGCGGGAGGTGGGTCGACGAGCAGTACTTC
few,TRBJ1-4,TRBV5-8,.,CASSLAGATNEKLFF,TGTGCCAGCAGCTTGGCTGGGGCAACTAATGAAAAACTGTTTTTT
once,TRBJ1-3,TRBV25-1,.,CASSKRVNTIYF,TGTGCCAGCAGTAAACGGGTGAACACCATATATTTT
.,TRBJ2-1,TRBV7-6,.,CASSSGTNNYNEQFF,TGTGCCAGCAGCTCAGGGACAAACAACTACAATGAGCAGTTCTTC
.,TRBJ2-1,TRBV19,.,CASRDGGFSYNEQFF,TGTGCCAGCCGCGACGGCGGGTTCTCCTACAATGAGCAGTTCTTC
few,TRBJ2-7,TRBV5-1,TRBD2,CASSRGTSGSYEQYF,TGCGCCAGCAGCCGAGGGACTAGCGGGAGTTACGAGCAGTACTTC
.,TRBJ1-2,TRBV29-1,TRBD1,CSARGAGVNYGYTF,TGCAGCGCCAGGGGGGCAGGGGTTAACTATGGCTACACCTTC
.,TRBJ1-5,TRBV4-2,.,CASSSQVYQPQHF,TGTGCCAGCAGCTCACAGGTTTATCAGCCCCAGCATTTT
.,TRBJ2-7,TRBV7-8,.,CASSLVPGSSYEQYF,TGTGCCAGCAGCTTAGTCCCCGGGAGCTCCTACGAGCAGTACTTC
.,TRBJ1-6,TRBV25-1,.,CASRGTTYNSPLHF,TGTGCCAGCAGGGGGACTACATACAATTCACCCCTCCACTTT
.,TRBJ1-5,TRBV19,TRBD1,CATGTGTNQPQHF,TGTGCCACCGGGACAGGGACAAATCAGCCCCAGCATTTT
once,TRBJ2-7,TRBV7-9,.,CASSPRRYEQYF,TGTGCCAGCAGCCCACGAAGATACGAGCAGTACTTC
.,TRBJ1-5,TRBV5-5,.,CASSTPLF,TGTGCCAGCAGCACCCCGCTTTTT
.,TRBJ1-2,TRBV7-2,.,CASSFARSDGYTF,TGTGCCAGCAGCTTTGCCAGGTCGGATGGCTACACCTTC
many,TRBJ2-7,TRBV7-9,.,CASSLQGQPSFSYEQYF,TGTGCCAGCAGCTTACAAGGACAGCCCTCCTTTTCCTACGAGCAGTACTTC
.,TRBJ1-2,TRBV19,.,CASTIGALGYGYTF,TGTGCCAGTACCATAGGGGCTCTTGGCTATGGCTACACCTTC
.,TRBJ2-5,TRBV24-1,.,CAAKPGPETQYF,TGTGCCGCGAAACCGGGGCCAGAGACCCAGTACTTC